The T cell receptor (beta chain) described here comes from a study of identical twins (dated by TCRdb to about 2016). Study-level background: To test whether fetal clonotypes persist, this study deep-sequenced TCR alpha and beta repertoires from monozygotic twins, from unrelated adults of various ages, and from cord blood. To rule out contamination, the twin experiments were replicated at different times with different library preparation protocols.

The full study reports these points: A weaker excess of twin sharing was found in beta out-of-frame sequences because the signal-to-noise ratio was lowered by fewer shared sequences. Abundant cord blood beta clonotypes had fewer insertions, young adult naive repertoires showed a similar but weaker trend, and memory repertoires showed no such trend. Because the same donors could not be followed over many years, the conclusions relied on cross-sectional statistical analysis. Zero-insertion analyses could be partly confounded by invariant T cells such as MAIT and iNKT, though diverse VJ usage argued against such confounding for most clonotypes. Compared with coincidental sharing between unrelated individuals, an excess of low generation-probability sequences was observed among out-of-frame TCR alpha sequences shared between twins. Out-of-frame TCR alpha sharing in monozygotic twins was systematically underestimated by recombination models, whereas sharing between unrelated individuals was in agreement with the recombination models.

The library was produced with 5' RACE. Sequenced on an Illumina HiSeq 2000. Template switching introduced a universal primer binding site; the final cDNA contained a unique molecular identifier, enabling accurate counting of TCR cDNA molecules. Specific primers in the conserved constant-segment region were used to synthesize first-strand cDNA for the TCR alpha and beta chains. Each cDNA library was double barcoded, with a SMART-Mk sample barcode plus Illumina barcodes, to control for contamination. TruSeq adapter sequences, together with Illumina sample barcodes, were added in two successive PCR steps. The Illumina HiSeq platform was used with custom primers to sequence TCR alpha and beta cDNA libraries. As for the original processing: MiGEC processed the raw reads to extract unique molecular identifiers, while MiXCR was used to determine the CDR3 positions. For each individual, recombination models were inferred using an EM algorithm with the repgenHMM and IGoR tools. The tcR package in R was used for shared clonotype analysis, with sharing normalized by the product of cloneset sizes. To study raw recombination without the effects of thymic and clonal selection, out-of-frame nonproductive sequences were analyzed. TCRdb reran the public reads through fastp at Q25 and MiXCR, keeping productive beta chains. Here each entry gathers all rows of one CDR3 protein and keeps the most common genes and DNA. TCRdb's processing, not the authors', yielded these V and J calls. The sample yields around 670,000 distinct CDR3 sequences; 5.5% to 7.5% were counted once. Jointly, the top ten make up 1.5% to 2% of the sample.

Details on this clonotype: The antigen it recognizes is unknown. No base-level quality is on record; no much larger clone is a single base apart.

Every donor in the study was a healthy Caucasian. Three unrelated non-twin adults were additionally sequenced: a male aged 18 to 30, a male aged 50 to 59 and a female aged 50 to 59. Miltenyi CD45RO+ enrichment and human naive T-cell isolation kits were used to isolate memory (CD45RO+) and naive T cells from PBMC. Including cysteine and phenylalanine, the CDR3 has 16 amino acids. The only DNA kept is the CDR3, 48 bases in frame from the first base. Trimming removed 1 base from V and 0 bases from J, leaving 10 bases between the germline ends. Based on the germline V gene, the CDR1 and CDR2 sequences are SNHLY and FYNNEI.

This chain joins TRBV2 to TRBJ1-5, with the D gene call left open. This receptor was taken from a man younger than 30 in good health. The specimen was naive T cells sorted from blood. Read against the paper, the sample's cell subset or site label means: cells isolated with a human naive T-cell isolation kit. Read as DNA, the sequence is TGTGCCAGCAGTGAAGGGGTGTACAATAGCAATCAGCCCCAGCATTTT. Its amino acids are CASSEGVYNSNQPQHF.